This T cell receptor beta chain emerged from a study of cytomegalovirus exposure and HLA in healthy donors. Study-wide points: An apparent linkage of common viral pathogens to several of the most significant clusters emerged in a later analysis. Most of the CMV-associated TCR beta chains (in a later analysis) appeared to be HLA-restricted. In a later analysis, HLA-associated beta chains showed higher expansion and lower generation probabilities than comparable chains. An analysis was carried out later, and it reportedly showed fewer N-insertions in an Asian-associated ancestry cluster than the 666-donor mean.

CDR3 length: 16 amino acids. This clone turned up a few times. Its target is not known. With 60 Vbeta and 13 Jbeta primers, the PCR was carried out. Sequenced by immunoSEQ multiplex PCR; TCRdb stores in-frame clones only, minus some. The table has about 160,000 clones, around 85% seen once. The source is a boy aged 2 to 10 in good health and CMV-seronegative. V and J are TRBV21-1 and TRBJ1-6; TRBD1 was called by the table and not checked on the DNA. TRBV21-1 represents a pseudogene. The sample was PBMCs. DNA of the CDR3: TGTGCCAGCAGCACCCAGGGGTACTCCTATAATTCACCCCTCCACTTT. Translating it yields CASSTQGYSYNSPLHF.